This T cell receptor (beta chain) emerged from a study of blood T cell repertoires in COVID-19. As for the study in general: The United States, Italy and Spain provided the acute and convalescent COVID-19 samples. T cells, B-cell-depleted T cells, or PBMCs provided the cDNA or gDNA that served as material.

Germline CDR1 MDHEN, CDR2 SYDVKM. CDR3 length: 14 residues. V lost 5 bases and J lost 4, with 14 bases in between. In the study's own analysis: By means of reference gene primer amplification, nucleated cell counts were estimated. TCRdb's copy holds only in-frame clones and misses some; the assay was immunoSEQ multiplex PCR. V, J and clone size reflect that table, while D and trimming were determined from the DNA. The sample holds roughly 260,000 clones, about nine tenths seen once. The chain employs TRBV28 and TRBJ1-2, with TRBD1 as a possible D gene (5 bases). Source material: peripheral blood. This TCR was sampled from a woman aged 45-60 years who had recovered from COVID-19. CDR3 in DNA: TGTGCCAGCAGTACCTTTCCGGGGGGCTATGGCTACACCTTC. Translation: CASSTFPGGYGYTF.